This is a list of T cell receptor beta chains from one sample in a study of CD8+ T cells in alopecia areata. Data came from immunoSEQ multiplex PCR; TCRdb stores just in-frame clones and leaves some out. The sample has approximately 210,000 clones, approximately 72% seen once; the top ten hold approximately 1.2%. The sample consisted of CD4+ T cells sorted from blood, taken between weeks 43 and 45, from a patient treated with tofacitinib. These receptors originate from a human donor with alopecia areata. CDR3s include the opening cysteine and the closing phenylalanine or tryptophan. A D gene is named only where the DNA matches it firmly. A clone size is listed for some rows: how often the clone was seen (once, few, many), or a class if it is expanded.

v_call: TRBV7-2; d_call: .; j_call: TRBJ1-1; clone_size: .; cdr3_aa: CASSLVPDTEAFF; cdr3_nt: TGTGCCAGCAGCTTAGTACCTGACACTGAAGCTTTCTTT
v_call: TRBV19; d_call: .; j_call: TRBJ1-1; clone_size: few; cdr3_aa: CASSMFGGMNTEAFF; cdr3_nt: TGTGCCAGTAGTATGTTTGGGGGTATGAACACTGAAGCTTTCTTT
v_call: TRBV29-1; d_call: .; j_call: TRBJ1-2; clone_size: few; cdr3_aa: CSVAGTDNFGYTF; cdr3_nt: TGCAGCGTAGCCGGGACGGATAACTTTGGCTACACCTTC
v_call: TRBV6-6; d_call: .; j_call: TRBJ2-5; clone_size: .; cdr3_aa: CASSYGGETQYF; cdr3_nt: TGTGCCAGCAGTTACGGTGGGGAGACCCAGTACTTC
v_call: TRBV5-1; d_call: TRBD1; j_call: TRBJ2-4; clone_size: few; cdr3_aa: CASSPRTGPNIQYF; cdr3_nt: TGCGCCAGCAGCCCGCGGACAGGGCCAAACATTCAGTACTTC
v_call: TRBV18; d_call: TRBD1; j_call: TRBJ1-2; clone_size: .; cdr3_aa: CASSPVDRGLLQYGYTF; cdr3_nt: TGTGCCAGCTCACCGGTTGACAGGGGGCTCTTGCAATATGGCTACACCTTC
v_call: TRBV29-1; d_call: .; j_call: TRBJ1-2; clone_size: once; cdr3_aa: CSVSANYGYTF; cdr3_nt: TGCAGCGTTAGCGCTAACTATGGCTACACCTTC
v_call: TRBV11-2; d_call: .; j_call: TRBJ2-1; clone_size: .; cdr3_aa: CASSLGRTVRDEQFF; cdr3_nt: TGTGCCAGCAGCCTCGGACGGACGGTCAGGGATGAGCAGTTCTTC
v_call: TRBV10-1; d_call: .; j_call: TRBJ2-4; clone_size: .; cdr3_aa: CASSESNRDKYF; cdr3_nt: TGCGCCAGCAGTGAGTCGAACAGGGATAAGTACTTC
v_call: TRBV5-4; d_call: TRBD2; j_call: TRBJ2-1; clone_size: .; cdr3_aa: CASSPELESGGRNEQFF; cdr3_nt: TGTGCCAGCAGCCCGGAGTTAGAGTCGGGGGGGCGTAATGAGCAGTTCTTC
v_call: TRBV14; d_call: .; j_call: TRBJ1-1; clone_size: few; cdr3_aa: CASSPAGTGPEAFF; cdr3_nt: TGTGCCAGCAGCCCGGCGGGAACAGGGCCTGAAGCTTTCTTT
v_call: TRBV18; d_call: .; j_call: TRBJ2-3; clone_size: once; cdr3_aa: CASSSDRTTDTQYF; cdr3_nt: TGTGCCAGCTCATCTGACAGGACCACAGATACGCAGTATTTT
v_call: TRBV15; d_call: .; j_call: TRBJ2-2; clone_size: .; cdr3_aa: CATSRGGVVTGELFF; cdr3_nt: TGTGCCACCAGCAGAGGAGGGGTAGTGACCGGGGAGCTGTTTTTT
v_call: TRBV20-1; d_call: .; j_call: TRBJ1-2; clone_size: few; cdr3_aa: CSAKGNYGYTF; cdr3_nt: TGCAGTGCTAAGGGGAACTATGGCTACACCTTC
v_call: TRBV7-8; d_call: .; j_call: TRBJ1-2; clone_size: .; cdr3_aa: CASSLAQASYGYTF; cdr3_nt: TGTGCCAGCAGCTTAGCGCAGGCCTCCTATGGCTACACCTTC
v_call: TRBV18; d_call: .; j_call: TRBJ1-6; clone_size: .; cdr3_aa: CASSPQLDSPLHF; cdr3_nt: TGTGCCAGCTCACCACAGTTGGATTCACCCCTCCACTTT
v_call: TRBV9; d_call: .; j_call: TRBJ2-1; clone_size: .; cdr3_aa: CASSVTTPGEQFF; cdr3_nt: TGTGCCAGCAGCGTCACGACCCCGGGGGAGCAGTTCTTC
v_call: TRBV7-2; d_call: TRBD1; j_call: TRBJ1-1; clone_size: .; cdr3_aa: CASSYMAAGGTEAFF; cdr3_nt: TGTGCCAGCAGTTATATGGCGGCAGGGGGAACTGAAGCTTTCTTT
v_call: TRBV7-9; d_call: TRBD1; j_call: TRBJ1-2; clone_size: .; cdr3_aa: CASSLSQGDGYTF; cdr3_nt: TGTGCCAGCAGCCTTTCACAGGGGGATGGCTACACCTTC
v_call: TRBV11-3; d_call: TRBD1; j_call: TRBJ1-2; clone_size: .; cdr3_aa: CASSPSGQRGYTF; cdr3_nt: TGTGCCAGCAGCCCGTCGGGACAGCGGGGCTACACCTTC
v_call: TRBV7-2; d_call: TRBD1; j_call: TRBJ1-5; clone_size: .; cdr3_aa: CASSLAGGGNQPQHF; cdr3_nt: TGTGCCAGCAGCTTAGCAGGGGGCGGCAATCAGCCCCAGCATTTT
v_call: TRBV15; d_call: .; j_call: TRBJ2-2; clone_size: once; cdr3_aa: CATSRAGIANTGELFF; cdr3_nt: TGTGCCACCAGCAGAGCGGGGATAGCGAACACCGGGGAGCTGTTTTTT
v_call: TRBV19; d_call: TRBD1; j_call: TRBJ1-1; clone_size: once; cdr3_aa: CASSIERTGEAFF; cdr3_nt: TGTGCCAGTAGTATAGAGCGGACAGGGGAAGCTTTCTTT
v_call: TRBV7-2; d_call: TRBD1; j_call: TRBJ2-7; clone_size: .; cdr3_aa: CASSSRTGGSYEQYF; cdr3_nt: TGTGCCAGCAGCTCCCGGACAGGGGGGTCCTACGAGCAGTACTTC
v_call: TRBV12-5; d_call: .; j_call: TRBJ2-3; clone_size: few; cdr3_aa: CASGLSHTDTQYF; cdr3_nt: TGTGCTAGTGGTTTGAGTCACACAGATACGCAGTATTTT
v_call: TRBV7-9; d_call: TRBD2; j_call: TRBJ2-3; clone_size: .; cdr3_aa: CASSLLAGDTDTQYF; cdr3_nt: TGTGCCAGCAGCCTCCTAGCGGGGGACACAGATACGCAGTATTTT
v_call: TRBV18; d_call: .; j_call: TRBJ2-7; clone_size: .; cdr3_aa: CASSPYRAGGEQYF; cdr3_nt: TGTGCCAGCTCACCATACAGGGCGGGCGGCGAGCAGTACTTC
v_call: TRBV25-1; d_call: .; j_call: TRBJ2-7; clone_size: once; cdr3_aa: CASTLSGGEQYF; cdr3_nt: TGTGCCAGCACCTTATCCGGGGGCGAGCAGTACTTC
v_call: TRBV29-1; d_call: TRBD1; j_call: TRBJ1-1; clone_size: .; cdr3_aa: CSGTGQANTEAFF; cdr3_nt: TGCAGCGGAACGGGACAGGCGAACACTGAAGCTTTCTTT
v_call: TRBV7-2; d_call: .; j_call: TRBJ2-7; clone_size: few; cdr3_aa: CASSASNRVYEQYF; cdr3_nt: TGTGCCAGCAGCGCCTCAAACAGGGTCTACGAGCAGTACTTC
v_call: TRBV29-1; d_call: TRBD1; j_call: TRBJ2-7; clone_size: .; cdr3_aa: CSAKGTGGTYEQYF; cdr3_nt: TGCAGCGCGAAGGGGACAGGGGGGACCTACGAGCAGTACTTC
v_call: TRBV7-2; d_call: TRBD2; j_call: TRBJ2-3; clone_size: .; cdr3_aa: CASSSSGGRTDTQYF; cdr3_nt: TGTGCCAGCAGCTCTAGCGGGGGGCGCACAGATACGCAGTATTTT
v_call: TRBV30; d_call: TRBD1; j_call: TRBJ2-7; clone_size: .; cdr3_aa: CAWSAGGSYEQYF; cdr3_nt: TGTGCCTGGAGTGCAGGGGGCTCCTACGAGCAGTACTTC
v_call: TRBV4-1; d_call: .; j_call: TRBJ1-3; clone_size: .; cdr3_aa: CASSQVLGSGNTIYF; cdr3_nt: TGCGCCAGCAGCCAAGTTCTCGGCTCTGGAAACACCATATATTTT
v_call: TRBV7-3; d_call: TRBD2; j_call: TRBJ2-5; clone_size: once; cdr3_aa: CASSSPGTSGEETQYF; cdr3_nt: TGTGCCAGCAGCTCCCCGGGGACTAGCGGCGAAGAGACCCAGTACTTC
v_call: TRBV5-1; d_call: .; j_call: TRBJ1-1; clone_size: .; cdr3_aa: CASSLEAANTEAFF; cdr3_nt: TGCGCCAGCAGCTTGGAAGCAGCCAACACTGAAGCTTTCTTT
v_call: TRBV5-4; d_call: .; j_call: TRBJ2-4; clone_size: .; cdr3_aa: CASSLGVQLETIQYF; cdr3_nt: TGTGCCAGCAGCTTGGGGGTACAACTGGAAACCATTCAGTACTTC
v_call: TRBV4-3; d_call: TRBD1; j_call: TRBJ2-3; clone_size: .; cdr3_aa: CASSQDRTGYGDTQYF; cdr3_nt: TGCGCCAGCAGCCAGGACAGGACAGGGTATGGTGATACGCAGTATTTT
v_call: TRBV5-4; d_call: .; j_call: TRBJ1-1; clone_size: .; cdr3_aa: CASSSSGRNTEAFF; cdr3_nt: TGTGCCAGCAGCTCCAGTGGCAGAAACACTGAAGCTTTCTTT
v_call: TRBV7-2; d_call: .; j_call: TRBJ1-5; clone_size: .; cdr3_aa: CASSLNQGFNQPQHF; cdr3_nt: TGTGCCAGCAGCTTAAATCAGGGATTCAATCAGCCCCAGCATTTT
v_call: TRBV5-6; d_call: TRBD1; j_call: TRBJ2-5; clone_size: .; cdr3_aa: CASSYRQGYQETQYF; cdr3_nt: TGTGCCAGCAGCTACCGACAGGGATATCAAGAGACCCAGTACTTC
v_call: TRBV5-1; d_call: TRBD1; j_call: TRBJ1-1; clone_size: .; cdr3_aa: CASSLEGDRMNTEAFF; cdr3_nt: TGCGCCAGCAGCTTGGAAGGGGACAGAATGAACACTGAAGCTTTCTTT
v_call: TRBV29-1; d_call: .; j_call: TRBJ1-4; clone_size: .; cdr3_aa: CSVVGFTTNEKLFF; cdr3_nt: TGCAGCGTTGTCGGGTTCACAACTAATGAAAAACTGTTTTTT
v_call: TRBV29-1; d_call: TRBD1; j_call: TRBJ1-2; clone_size: .; cdr3_aa: CSVETGTGVSGYTF; cdr3_nt: TGCAGCGTTGAAACCGGGACAGGAGTCTCTGGCTACACCTTC
v_call: TRBV6-5; d_call: .; j_call: TRBJ2-7; clone_size: .; cdr3_aa: CASSYRGRSYEQYF; cdr3_nt: TGTGCCAGCAGTTACCGTGGGAGATCCTACGAGCAGTACTTC
v_call: TRBV5-1; d_call: .; j_call: TRBJ1-2; clone_size: .; cdr3_aa: CASSSAERLSGYTF; cdr3_nt: TGCGCCAGCAGCTCAGCCGAGCGCCTGAGTGGCTACACCTTC
v_call: TRBV11-2; d_call: TRBD2; j_call: TRBJ2-2; clone_size: .; cdr3_aa: CASRVSGGADGELFF; cdr3_nt: TGTGCCAGCAGAGTTAGCGGGGGGGCCGACGGGGAGCTGTTTTTT
v_call: TRBV30; d_call: .; j_call: TRBJ2-5; clone_size: .; cdr3_aa: CAWSEMVTVQETQYF; cdr3_nt: TGTGCCTGGAGTGAGATGGTGACAGTCCAAGAGACCCAGTACTTC
v_call: TRBV9; d_call: .; j_call: TRBJ1-6; clone_size: .; cdr3_aa: CASSVETGSGNSPLHF; cdr3_nt: TGTGCCAGCAGCGTAGAAACAGGGTCGGGCAATTCACCCCTCCACTTT
v_call: TRBV5-4; d_call: .; j_call: TRBJ2-1; clone_size: .; cdr3_aa: CASSLFANNEQFF; cdr3_nt: TGTGCCAGCAGCTTGTTTGCGAACAATGAGCAGTTCTTC
v_call: TRBV30; d_call: .; j_call: TRBJ1-3; clone_size: .; cdr3_aa: CAWVGAGNTIYF; cdr3_nt: TGTGCCTGGGTGGGGGCTGGAAACACCATATATTTT
v_call: TRBV4-3; d_call: TRBD1; j_call: TRBJ1-4; clone_size: .; cdr3_aa: CAAGTGHEKLFF; cdr3_nt: TGCGCCGCAGGGACAGGGCATGAAAAACTGTTTTTT
v_call: TRBV2; d_call: .; j_call: TRBJ1-1; clone_size: .; cdr3_aa: CASGRTLNTEAFF; cdr3_nt: TGTGCCAGCGGCCGTACCTTGAACACTGAAGCTTTCTTT
v_call: TRBV11-2; d_call: TRBD2; j_call: TRBJ2-5; clone_size: .; cdr3_aa: CASSTASGGETQYF; cdr3_nt: TGTGCCAGCAGCACCGCTAGCGGTGGGGAGACCCAGTACTTC
v_call: TRBV5-1; d_call: .; j_call: TRBJ1-1; clone_size: .; cdr3_aa: CASSSGTGQAFF; cdr3_nt: TGCGCCAGCAGCTCCGGGACGGGACAAGCTTTCTTT
v_call: TRBV6-5; d_call: TRBD1; j_call: TRBJ2-2; clone_size: .; cdr3_aa: CASKRQGIFTGELFF; cdr3_nt: TGTGCCAGCAAGAGACAGGGAATTTTCACCGGGGAGCTGTTTTTT
v_call: TRBV30; d_call: TRBD1; j_call: TRBJ1-2; clone_size: few; cdr3_aa: CAWSVPRTGGYTF; cdr3_nt: TGTGCCTGGAGTGTACCAAGGACAGGAGGCTACACCTTC
v_call: TRBV29-1; d_call: .; j_call: TRBJ2-3; clone_size: .; cdr3_aa: CSVVPDTQYF; cdr3_nt: TGCAGCGTTGTCCCCGATACGCAGTATTTT
v_call: TRBV4-3; d_call: TRBD2; j_call: TRBJ2-2; clone_size: .; cdr3_aa: CASSQDLAGGPSGELFF; cdr3_nt: TGCGCCAGCAGCCAAGATCTAGCGGGGGGCCCCTCCGGGGAGCTGTTTTTT